The 26 T cell receptor beta chains below all came from one sample that was sequenced in a study of graft-versus-host responses after intestinal transplantation. These receptors are not linked to any known antigen. Profiling relied on immunoSEQ multiplex PCR, and the TCRdb table lists in-frame clones only, not all of them. The table records tens of thousands of clones, around 92% of them present only once. The input for sequencing was unstimulated CD4+ T cells sorted from spleen or lymph node cells, taken before transplant. The receptors were gathered from a human donor who was the organ donor for an intestinal transplant.

This sequence joins TRBV2 and TRBJ1-5; 11 bases align to TRBD1. V dropped 4 bases and J dropped 1; count of bases not matched to a gene: 0. This CDR3 is 15 amino acids long. Germline CDR1 SNHLY, CDR2 FYNNEI. CDR3 coding DNA: TGTGCCAGCAGTGGGGACAGGGGGAGCAATCAGCCCCAGCATTTT. Protein: CASSGDRGSNQPQHF. Based on the CDR3 plus reference TRBV2 and TRBJ1-5, the full variable domain is EPEVTQTPSHQVTQMGQEVILRCVPISNHLYFYWYRQILGQKVEFLVSFYNNEISEKSEIFDDQFSVERPDGSNFTLKIRSTKLEDSAMYFCASSGDRGSNQPQHFGDGTRLSIL.

There are a few counts of this clone. The V and J genes are TRBV7-3 and TRBJ2-1; 10 nucleotides line up with TRBD2. This CDR3 region has 14 residues. The V and J ends lost 4 bases and 9 bases, in that order; junction bases with no gene match: 6. The germline gives CDR1 SGHTA, CDR2 FQGTGA. The CDR3 nucleotides read TGTGCCAGCAGCTCTAGCGGGAGCAAGGGTGAGCAGTTCTTC. Translating gives CASSSSGSKGEQFF.

This chain uses TRBV5-4 with TRBJ2-7; 8 positions agree with TRBD1. The V gene's germline CDR1 is SGHNT and CDR2 YYREEE (reference sequence). The V and J ends lost 3 bases and 9 bases, in that order; junction bases with no gene match: 5. This CDR3 region has 12 residues. Here the CDR3 DNA reads TGTGCCAGCAGCTACTCAGGGGGCGTGCAGTACTTC. Translated, it gives CASSYSGGVQYF.

This chain joins TRBV7-9 and TRBJ1-4, with 7 bases identical to TRBD1. After removal of 4 bases from V and 8 bases from J, the junction contained 10 bases not matched to a gene. The CDR3 sequence is 15 residues long. Germline-derived CDR1 and CDR2 are SEHNR and FQNEAQ (reference sequence). The CDR3 DNA is TGTGCCAGCAGCTCGGGCAGGGGGGTGTGGGAAAAACTGTTTTTT. Translating it yields CASSSGRGVWEKLFF.

The rearrangement joins TRBV6-5 to TRBJ2-1; no reliable D call. CDR3 length equals 13 residues. Between the trimmed V and J ends, which lost 0 bases and 9 bases, there was a span of 9 bases. From germline, CDR1 is MNHEY and CDR2 SVGAGI. CDR3 region: CASSYSSTGEQFF. The CDR3 region has the DNA TGTGCCAGCAGTTACTCGTCAACCGGTGAGCAGTTCTTC.

The chain is built from TRBV29-1 and TRBJ1-1, with D possibly being TRBD1 (5 bases). Germline assignment: CDR1 SQVTM and CDR2 ANQGSEA. Trimming cost V 5 bases and J 0 bases, with 10 bases left between them. CDR3 length: 13 amino acids. CDR3 residues: CSVRAGMNTEAFF. In DNA, the CDR3 is TGCAGCGTTCGGGCAGGGATGAACACTGAAGCTTTCTTT.

The rearrangement uses TRBV28 and TRBJ2-1; 7 positions agree with TRBD1. Germline V CDR1 and CDR2: MDHEN, SYDVKM. Trimming removed 10 bases from V and 5 bases from J; junction bases left unmatched: 8. The CDR3 is 13 residues long. CDR3 sequence (DNA): TGTGCCACCGTACAGGGGCAAAACAATGAGCAGTTCTTC. Residues: CATVQGQNNEQFF.

The count of this clone is one. The CDR3 sequence is CASSLGRLAGGPDTQYF. For the CDR3, the DNA is TGCGCCAGCAGCTTGGGCCGACTAGCGGGAGGGCCAGATACGCAGTATTTT. The chain has TRBV5-1 and TRBJ2-3; 14 bases line up with TRBD2. The CDR3 is 17 amino acids. Germline values: CDR1 SGHRS, CDR2 YFSETQ. The ends lost 0 bases at V and 4 bases at J; junction bases unmatched: 4.

This rearrangement joins TRBV28 to TRBJ2-2, with 10 bases that match TRBD2. Germline assignment: CDR1 MDHEN and CDR2 SYDVKM. V shed 4 bases and J 0 bases; nucleotides not matched to a gene: 20. The CDR3 length is 22 residues. The CDR3 spells CASSYLGGKRTSGDTNTGELFF. CDR3 in DNA: TGTGCCAGCAGTTATTTAGGTGGGAAGAGGACTAGCGGTGACACGAACACCGGGGAGCTGTTTTTT.

The chain is built from TRBV7-9 and TRBJ2-2, with TRBD1 identical over 8 bases. Germline trimming cut 6 bases from V and 5 bases from J; bases unmatched to any gene: 5. The CDR3 totals 14 residues. The V gene's germline CDR1 is SEHNR and CDR2 FQNEAQ (reference sequence). The CDR3 region is CASSQDRATGELFF. CDR3 nucleotides: TGTGCCAGCAGTCAGGACAGGGCTACCGGGGAGCTGTTTTTT.

This clone was seen just once. V gene TRBV6-5 combines with J gene TRBJ1-2; the match to TRBD1 covers 7 bases. CDR3 length: 14 residues. Per the germline V gene, CDR1 is MNHEY and CDR2 is SVGAGI. Trimming took 8 bases from V and 3 from J; bases not matched to a gene: 9. In nucleotides, the CDR3 is TGTGCCAGCGGTAGGGGACAGCACTACTATGGCTACACCTTC. Residues: CASGRGQHYYGYTF.

This chain connects TRBV7-8 to TRBJ1-5, with 9 bases matching TRBD1. CDR1 and CDR2 from the germline V gene are SGHVS and FQNEAQ. V dropped 5 bases and J dropped 2; count of bases not matched to a gene: 7. This CDR3 is built from 16 residues. The DNA for the CDR3 is TGTGCCAGCAGCGGGAACAGGGGGCGAGGCAATCAGCCCCAGCATTTT. This encodes CASSGNRGRGNQPQHF. The full variable domain, its missing parts supplied by reference TRBV7-8 and TRBJ1-5, is GAGVSQSPRYKVAKRGQDVALRCDPISGHVSLFWYQQALGQGPEFLTYFQNEAQLDKSGLPSDRFFAERPEGSVSTLKIQRTQQEDSAVYLCASSGNRGRGNQPQHFGDGTRLSIL.

This chain connects TRBV28 to TRBJ1-4; TRBD1 matches 7 bases. The CDR3 sequence is 13 residues long. V lost 4 bases, J lost 11 bases, and 7 bases stayed unmatched. Germline-derived CDR1 and CDR2 are MDHEN and SYDVKM. The CDR3 DNA reads TGTGCCAGCAGTTCATCGACAGGGAGGAAACTGTTTTTT. Its translation: CASSSSTGRKLFF. Looking up the rest from reference TRBV28 and TRBJ1-4 gives the full variable domain: DVKVTQSSRYLVKRTGEKVFLECVQDMDHENMFWYRQDPGLGLRLIYFSYDVKMKEKGDIPEGYSVSREKKERFSLILESASTNQTSMYLCASSSSTGRKLFFGSGTQLSVL.

By its share, this clone is medium-sized. The chain is built from TRBV5-6 and TRBJ1-2; 11 bases map to TRBD1. Trimming removed 5 bases from V and 3 bases from J; junction bases left unmatched: 6. The V gene's germline CDR1 is SGHDT and CDR2 YYEEEE. CDR3 length: 15 residues. The CDR3 here is CASRPDRGHYYGYTF. Here the CDR3 DNA reads TGTGCCAGCAGGCCGGACAGGGGGCATTACTATGGCTACACCTTC.

The rearrangement uses TRBV30 and TRBJ2-7, with TRBD1 matching over 7 bases. Trimming at V came to 3 bases and at J to 2 bases, leaving 7 bases not matched to a gene. This CDR3 has 14 residues. Germline V gene data show CDR1 as GTSNPN and CDR2 as SVGIG (reference sequence). CDR3 residues: CAWRPGQNAYEQYF. CDR3 DNA: TGTGCCTGGAGGCCGGGACAGAACGCCTACGAGCAGTACTTC.

The chain links TRBV4-1 to TRBJ2-1, with 8 bases lining up with TRBD2. This CDR3 contains 16 residues. The germline CDR1 and CDR2 sequences are MGHRA and YSYEKL. Trimming removed 1 base from V and 6 bases from J; junction bases left unmatched: 8. The CDR3 loop is CASSQGLAGLANEQFF. The CDR3 bases are TGCGCCAGCAGCCAAGGGCTAGCGGGCCTAGCCAATGAGCAGTTCTTC.

The J gene is TRBJ1-5, the V gene TRBV2; D is possibly TRBD1 (5 bases). Germline lookup yields CDR1 SNHLY and CDR2 FYNNEI. V lost 1 base and J lost 0, with 7 bases in between. CDR3 size: 15 residues. The CDR3 protein is CASSEVDNSNQPQHF. Here the CDR3 DNA reads TGTGCCAGCAGTGAAGTGGACAATAGCAATCAGCCCCAGCATTTT.

This clone was recorded only once. The chain employs TRBV11-1 and TRBJ2-1; D remains unclear. Trimming pared 5 bases from V and 6 bases from J, leaving 8 bases between. The CDR3 is 12 amino acids. The germline V gene encodes CDR1 SGHAT and CDR2 FQDESV (reference sequence). The CDR3 is CASSPRINEQFF. The CDR3 DNA is TGTGCCAGCAGCCCCAGGATCAATGAGCAGTTCTTC.

The chain has TRBV5-4 and TRBJ2-1, with 10 bases fitting TRBD2. Per the germline V gene, CDR1 is SGHNT and CDR2 is YYREEE (reference sequence). The CDR3 is 15 amino acids. The V segment lost 0 bases and the J segment 6 bases; nucleotides outside the gene matches: 3. CDR3 DNA: TGTGCCAGCAGCTTGGAGGGACTAGCGCCCAATGAGCAGTTCTTC. Protein: CASSLEGLAPNEQFF.

The rearrangement uses TRBV5-6 and TRBJ2-7; D not certain. This CDR3 region has 12 residues. Trimming pared 4 bases from V and 0 bases from J, leaving 5 bases between. The germline CDR1 and CDR2 sequences are SGHDT and YYEEEE. DNA for the CDR3: TGTGCCAGCAGCCTTCTCTCCTACGAGCAGTACTTC. This translates into CASSLLSYEQYF. Drawing the rest from reference TRBV5-6 and TRBJ2-7, the complete variable domain is DAGVTQSPTHLIKTRGQQVTLRCSPKSGHDTVSWYQQALGQGPQFIFQYYEEEERQRGNFPDRFSGHQFPNYSSELNVNALLLGDSALYLCASSLLSYEQYFGPGTRLTVT.

This chain connects TRBV5-1 to TRBJ2-1; 12 bases are shared with TRBD2. V lost 0 bases to trimming and J lost 9 bases; unmatched junction nucleotides: 7. CDR1 is SGHRS and CDR2 is YFSETQ in the germline V gene. The CDR3 loop spans 16 amino acids. The CDR3 reads CASSLAASGRVGEQFF. In nucleotides, the CDR3 is TGCGCCAGCAGCTTGGCCGCTAGCGGGAGGGTTGGTGAGCAGTTCTTC.

The chain employs TRBV6-1 and TRBJ1-2; D remains ambiguous. Trimming removed 1 base from V and 4 bases from J, with 10 bases in between. Germline lookup yields CDR1 MNHNS and CDR2 SASEGT. The CDR3 has 14 amino acids. The CDR3 DNA is TGTGCCAGCAGTGAAGGGTCCAGGATCTATGGCTACACCTTC. Translating gives CASSEGSRIYGYTF.

This chain links TRBV28 with TRBJ2-1; D remains unclear. V was shortened by 3 bases and J by 5 bases, with 14 bases between the two germline ends. Germline-derived CDR1 and CDR2 are MDHEN and SYDVKM. The CDR3 covers 15 residues. The CDR3 sequence: CASSLRALTDNEQFF. The CDR3 coding sequence is TGTGCCAGCAGTTTGCGAGCGTTGACGGACAATGAGCAGTTCTTC. Full variable domain (outside the CDR3, taken from reference TRBV28 and TRBJ2-1): DVKVTQSSRYLVKRTGEKVFLECVQDMDHENMFWYRQDPGLGLRLIYFSYDVKMKEKGDIPEGYSVSREKKERFSLILESASTNQTSMYLCASSLRALTDNEQFFGPGTRLTVL.

V usage is TRBV4-3 and J usage is TRBJ2-1; D perhaps matches TRBD1 (6 bases). This CDR3 has 17 amino acids. Trimming pared 4 bases from V and 0 bases from J, leaving 16 bases between. Germline V CDR1 and CDR2: LGHNA, YSLEER. The CDR3 here is CASSRGPLRSSYNEQFF. CDR3 nucleotide sequence: TGCGCCAGCAGCCGGGGGCCGCTCCGGAGCTCCTACAATGAGCAGTTCTTC.

The CDR3 nucleotides read TGTGCCAGCAGCGTAGATGGGGCCGGAAAGACCCAGTACTTC. It yields the protein CASSVDGAGKTQYF. The chain uses TRBV9 and TRBJ2-5; maybe TRBD1 (5 bases). The CDR3 is 14 amino acids. The germline V gene encodes CDR1 SGDLS and CDR2 YYNGEE. V lost 0 bases to trimming and J lost 6 bases, with 12 bases between them.

The chain recombines TRBV2 with TRBJ2-1; 7 bases are a match to TRBD1. The length of the CDR3 is 13 residues. The V and J ends lost 8 bases and 9 bases, in that order; junction bases with no gene match: 10. Germline V gene sequence: CDR1 SNHLY, CDR2 FYNNEI. In DNA, the CDR3 is TGTGCCAGCCCGACAGGGAATGGCGGTGAGCAGTTCTTC. This translates into CASPTGNGGEQFF.